The clone carrying this T cell receptor (beta chain) was counted between two and nine times. A second PCR of about 7 to 12 cycles used a sample-barcoded 5' primer and a J-beta primer mix. From each sample, at least 2.5 million paired-end reads containing CDR3 were obtained. Each CDR3 protein gets one entry after TCRdb re-called the 5' RACE reads with MiXCR. Of about 640,000 distinct CDR3 sequences listed, roughly three fifths were seen once; the top ten hold 30% to 45%. This entry belongs to a study of blood T cells in healthy people across ages. V gave up 7 bases and J gave up 2 bases, with 8 bases separating them. The CDR3 loop spans 12 amino acids. Germline assignment: CDR1 MNHEY and CDR2 SMNVEV (reference sequence).

Sequencing input: blood. The rearrangement uses TRBV27 and TRBJ2-5; no reliable D call. This TCR derives from a man aged 55 to 69 in good health. The CDR3 protein is CASNPPQETQYF. The CDR3 DNA sequence: TGTGCCAGCAACCCCCCACAAGAGACCCAGTACTTC.